Below, 28 T cell receptor beta chains from the same sample are listed, as sequenced in a study of identical twins. TCRdb analysed the 5' RACE reads with MiXCR anew, one entry per CDR3 protein. This sample has roughly 250,000 distinct CDR3 sequences, with roughly 7% found just once. The data were also submitted as part of a second study, on yellow fever vaccine responses in identical twins.

Sequencing was carried out using memory (CD45RO+) T cells sorted from blood. Source of these receptors: a woman aged 18 to 35 in good health.

The table lists this clonotype with a few counts. This chain connects TRBV12-3 or TRBV12-4 to TRBJ2-3; 8 nucleotides match TRBD2. This CDR3 spans 14 amino acids. Losses at the gene ends were 10 bases for V and 0 bases for J; bases not matched to a gene: 6. The CDR3 loop is CATVAGISTDTQYF. CDR3 nucleotide sequence: TGTGCCACCGTAGCGGGAATAAGCACAGATACGCAGTATTTT.

The table lists this clonotype with many counts. The CDR3 region is CATSDGVAGVGGEQFF. CDR3 DNA sequence: TGTGCCACCAGTGATGGGGTAGCGGGAGTAGGGGGTGAGCAGTTCTTC. The V call is TRBV24-1, the J call TRBJ2-1, with 9 bases lining up with TRBD2. Germline CDR1 and CDR2: KGHDR and SFDVKD. This CDR3 has 16 amino acids. The ends lost 3 bases at V and 9 bases at J; junction bases unmatched: 11.

This clonotype was recorded many times. J is TRBJ2-2 and V is TRBV5-1, with TRBD1 matching 9 bases. The CDR3 has 15 residues. J was trimmed by 4 bases and V by 3 bases; bases with no gene match: 4. Germline CDR1 and CDR2: SGHRS and YFSETQ. CDR3 protein: CASSYGTGFTGELFF. CDR3 in DNA: TGCGCCAGCAGCTACGGGACAGGGTTCACCGGGGAGCTGTTTTTT.

This clonotype appeared a few times. V usage is TRBV20-1 and J usage is TRBJ2-1, with 8 positions matching TRBD1. The CDR3 is made up of 13 amino acids. Germline-derived CDR1 and CDR2 are DFQATT and SNEGSKA (reference sequence). V lost 6 bases and J lost 7; bases outside the gene matches: 8. CDR3 sequence: CSAIGTGGNEQFF. CDR3 coding DNA: TGCAGTGCCATAGGTACAGGGGGTAATGAGCAGTTCTTC.

This clonotype occurred a few times. The chain has TRBV3-1 and TRBJ2-7; no clear D gene. V lost 5 bases and J lost 4, with 18 bases in between. Per the germline V gene, CDR1 is LGHDT and CDR2 is YNNKEL (reference sequence). There are 15 residues in the CDR3. CDR3 DNA: TGTGCCAGCAGCATTGGCAGAAACCCTATGTACGAGCAGTACTTC. The encoded protein is CASSIGRNPMYEQYF.

The chain joins TRBV9 to TRBJ2-5, with 9 bases aligning to TRBD1. The trim removed 3 bases at V and 5 bases at J, leaving 8 bases unmatched. The CDR3 has 15 amino acids. CDR1 is SGDLS, CDR2 YYNGEE, per germline. The CDR3 DNA follows: TGTGCCAGCAGCGCCAACAGGGGGCTACAGGAGACCCAGTACTTC. Protein product: CASSANRGLQETQYF.

The table lists this clonotype with many counts. This rearrangement joins TRBV7-2 to TRBJ2-1; 9 nucleotides align to TRBD1. CDR3 length equals 15 residues. V shed 5 bases, J shed 1 base, and the junction held 3 bases outside the gene matches. The germline V gene has CDR1 SGHTA and CDR2 FQGNSA. CDR3 nucleotide sequence: TGTGCCAGCAGCCGGGGACAGGGATCCTACAATGAGCAGTTCTTC. Encoded protein: CASSRGQGSYNEQFF.

J is TRBJ2-2 and V is TRBV20-1; 10 bases fit TRBD2. V shed 5 bases, J shed 7 bases, and the junction held 13 bases outside the gene matches. Germline V CDR1 and CDR2: DFQATT, SNEGSKA (reference sequence). This CDR3 is built from 16 residues. For the CDR3, the DNA is TGCAGTGCTCAGAGAGGGCTAGCGGGAGCCGGCGGGGAGCTGTTTTTT. Protein product: CSAQRGLAGAGGELFF.

This chain connects TRBV10-3 to TRBJ1-1; 9 positions agree with TRBD1. With V trimmed by 3 bases and J by 1 base, 6 bases remained unmatched. CDR1 and CDR2 (germline): ENHRY, SYGVKD. This CDR3 has 16 residues. Written as DNA, the CDR3 is TGTGCCATCAGTGAAAAAGGGACAGGGCCGAACACTGAAGCTTTCTTT. This encodes CAISEKGTGPNTEAFF.

This clonotype was recorded at least ten times. The V and J genes are TRBV12-3 or TRBV12-4 and TRBJ1-5; D remains unclear. The CDR3 spans 15 residues. V was shortened by 3 bases and J by 2 bases, with 11 bases between the two germline ends. The chain's CDR3 is CASSFGDDGNQPQHF. The CDR3, as DNA: TGTGCCAGCAGTTTCGGGGATGACGGCAATCAGCCCCAGCATTTT.

V gene TRBV5-6 combines with J gene TRBJ2-5; 9 bases are shared with TRBD1. The CDR3 is 17 residues long. The germline V gene encodes CDR1 SGHDT and CDR2 YYEEEE. The ends lost 3 bases at V and 5 bases at J; junction bases unmatched: 14. CDR3 sequence (DNA): TGTGCCAGCAGCTCCTGGGGGACAGGGAGTTTCGGGGAGACCCAGTACTTC. Protein product: CASSSWGTGSFGETQYF.

This clonotype was seen at least ten times. The rearrangement uses TRBV4-1 and TRBJ2-1, with TRBD2 matching 12 bases. The CDR3 loop spans 15 amino acids. From germline, CDR1 is MGHRA and CDR2 YSYEKL. Germline trimming cut 3 bases from V and 6 bases from J; bases unmatched to any gene: 3. CDR3 loop: CASSQTSGGPNEQFF. DNA of the CDR3: TGCGCCAGCAGCCAGACTAGCGGGGGACCCAATGAGCAGTTCTTC.

V gene TRBV6-4 combines with J gene TRBJ2-3; no firm D call. The V end was cut by 8 bases, the J end by 2 bases, with 11 bases between. Per the germline V gene, CDR1 is MRHNA and CDR2 is SNTAGT. This CDR3 is built from 13 residues. DNA of the CDR3: TGTGCCAGCTCTTACAAAGACACAGATACGCAGTATTTT. Residues: CASSYKDTDTQYF.

DNA for the CDR3: TGCGCCAGCAGCTTGGTCCCACCAGAGGGTAGGACAGATACGCAGTATTTT. It encodes CASSLVPPEGRTDTQYF. V and J are TRBV5-1 and TRBJ2-3; D is possibly TRBD2 (5 bases). The CDR3 runs to 17 residues. The germline V gene encodes CDR1 SGHRS and CDR2 YFSETQ. The ends were cut back, 0 bases at V and 3 bases at J, with 17 bases in the middle.

The chain carries TRBV20-1 and TRBJ1-2; D unresolved. The germline V gene encodes CDR1 DFQATT and CDR2 SNEGSKA (reference sequence). The CDR3 extends over 11 amino acids. Deletions cut 6 bases from V and 4 bases from J, with 9 bases between. CDR3 in DNA: TGCAGTGCCCACGTGGGCTATGGCTACACCTTC. It codes for CSAHVGYGYTF.

This clonotype was seen repeatedly, ten times or more. V gene TRBV7-8 combines with J gene TRBJ2-1, with D possibly being TRBD1 (6 bases). Germline V lookup: CDR1 SGHVS, CDR2 FQNEAQ. The CDR3 contains 18 residues. Deletions cut 2 bases from V and 3 bases from J, with 20 bases between. The CDR3 nucleotides are TGTGCCAGCAGCTTACGCACAGGACAGTCCCCCGGCTACAATGAGCAGTTCTTC. It specifies CASSLRTGQSPGYNEQFF.

There are many counts of this clonotype. The rearrangement links TRBV4-1 to TRBJ2-3, with TRBD1 as a possible D gene (6 bases). Germline V CDR1 and CDR2: MGHRA, YSYEKL. The CDR3 is 16 residues long. Deletions cut 1 base from V and 5 bases from J, with 16 bases between. The CDR3 DNA follows: TGCGCCAGCAGCCAAGCTATCTGGGGGCGTCGAGATACGCAGTATTTT. This encodes CASSQAIWGRRDTQYF.

This chain joins TRBV27 and TRBJ2-7; D might be TRBD2 (6 bases). V was clipped by 0 bases and J by 6 bases, with 15 bases between them. The CDR3 runs to 15 residues. Germline V CDR1 and CDR2: MNHEY, SMNVEV (reference sequence). In DNA form, the CDR3 reads TGTGCCAGCAGTTTATCGTTGGGACTTATAAGCGAGCAGTACTTC. It is translated as CASSLSLGLISEQYF.

There are a few counts of this clonotype. This chain connects TRBV12-3 or TRBV12-4 to TRBJ2-5; the D gene is possibly TRBD1 (6 bases). The CDR3 spans 14 residues. The V gene lost 3 bases and the J gene lost 3 bases, with 11 bases spanning the gap. The CDR3 protein is CASSFIQGKETQYF. The CDR3 DNA sequence: TGTGCCAGCAGTTTCATACAGGGAAAAGAGACCCAGTACTTC.

V is TRBV7-6 and J is TRBJ2-3, with D perhaps given as TRBD1 or TRBD2 (5 bases each). Trimming cost V 1 base and J 5 bases, with 19 bases left between them. The germline V gene encodes CDR1 SGHVS and CDR2 FNYEAQ. The CDR3 has 17 residues. The CDR3 DNA sequence: TGTGCCAGCAGCTTAGTGTCAGGGTGGGAGCGTAAAGATACGCAGTATTTT. Residues: CASSLVSGWERKDTQYF.

This chain links TRBV19 with TRBJ2-1, with 9 bases identical to TRBD2. Germline CDR1 reads LNHDA; CDR2 reads SQIVND (reference sequence). The CDR3 is 16 residues long. V shed 1 base and J 8 bases; nucleotides not matched to a gene: 9. The DNA of the CDR3 is TGTGCCAGTAGTATAGTTGGGCGGGAGGGCCATTATGAGCAGTTCTTC. Amino acid sequence: CASSIVGREGHYEQFF.

This chain joins TRBV18 and TRBJ2-5; a possible D gene is TRBD1 (5 bases). Trimming shortened V by 1 base and J by 3 bases, and 9 bases separated the two germline ends. The CDR3 loop spans 14 amino acids. Germline CDR1 KGHSH, CDR2 LQKENI. The CDR3 sequence is CASSPRSTEETQYF. CDR3 nucleotide sequence: TGTGCCAGCTCACCACGATCGACAGAAGAGACCCAGTACTTC.

This clonotype has only a few counts. The chain combines TRBV7-2 with TRBJ1-1; D uncertain. Germline V gene data show CDR1 as SGHTA and CDR2 as FQGNSA. CDR3 length: 13 residues. Trimming removed 1 base from V and 4 bases from J, with 7 bases in between. CDR3 nucleotide sequence: TGTGCCAGCAGCTTAGGATGGGGCACTGAAGCTTTCTTT. Translated: CASSLGWGTEAFF.

This clonotype came up many times. The chain combines TRBV20-1 with TRBJ2-5; tentative D call: TRBD2 (5 bases). Germline V CDR1 and CDR2: DFQATT, SNEGSKA (reference sequence). The length of the CDR3 is 14 residues. V was clipped by 3 bases and J by 1 base, with 12 bases between them. The CDR3, as DNA: TGCAGTGCTAGGGGAGTAGGCAGCCAAGAGACCCAGTACTTC. It encodes CSARGVGSQETQYF.

This clonotype has only a few counts. This chain joins TRBV7-7 and TRBJ2-1; the D gene is possibly TRBD2 (6 bases). CDR1 and CDR2 from the germline V gene are SSHAT and FNYEAQ (reference sequence). V was cut by 5 bases and J by 9 bases, with 14 bases left in between. The CDR3 contains 13 residues. The CDR3 DNA is TGTGCCAGCAGCCCGGCGGGCGGGACTGAGCAGTTCTTC. Its protein is CASSPAGGTEQFF.

This clonotype was counted only a few times. The rearrangement uses TRBV5-6 and TRBJ1-1; maybe TRBD1 (5 bases). Trimming stripped 3 bases from V and 8 bases from J, with 14 bases between. Germline lookup yields CDR1 SGHDT and CDR2 YYEEEE. The CDR3 has 13 residues. CDR3 nucleotide sequence: TGTGCCAGCAGCTACAGGCCAGAGAGAGAAGCTTTCTTT. This gives the protein CASSYRPEREAFF.

At least ten counts were recorded for this clonotype. The genes are TRBV12-3 or TRBV12-4 and TRBJ2-1, with a tentative D call TRBD2 (5 bases). Trimming cost V 3 bases and J 3 bases, with 9 bases left between them. This CDR3 comprises 14 residues. The chain's CDR3 is CASSFRGGYNEQFF. In nucleotides, the CDR3 is TGTGCCAGCAGTTTCCGCGGAGGCTACAATGAGCAGTTCTTC.

The chain joins TRBV5-1 to TRBJ1-4; no clear D. The CDR3 is made up of 14 amino acids. Trimming removed 4 bases from V and 8 bases from J, with 15 bases in between. Germline V gene data show CDR1 as SGHRS and CDR2 as YFSETQ. CDR3 DNA sequence: TGCGCCAGCAGCATGGCCCATTCCGGCGAAAAACTGTTTTTT. Translated: CASSMAHSGEKLFF.